This TCR beta chain emerged from a study of T cell responses to AZD1222 COVID-19 vaccine. Study outcomes and limitations: Donors, mostly white British, included more females; clonal diversity was possibly underestimated. Across spike, vaccine-associated CD4 TCRs were found, dominant at 160-218 and 743-854. Spike-specific TCR breadth and depth grew following two AZD1222 doses.

Method: immunoSEQ multiplex PCR; TCRdb's copy keeps in-frame clones and lacks some. The repertoire includes approximately 130,000 clones, just under 95% of them detected once, and around 1.1% sits in the top ten. Looked up from germline, CDR1 is SQVTM and CDR2 is ANQGSEA. The CDR3 is 12 amino acids. Combined were second doses at about 4 or about 12 weeks. Points on this clone: Antigen unknown.

This sequence was found in an adult who received the AZD1222 COVID-19 vaccine. This chain connects TRBV29-1 to TRBJ1-2; D might be TRBD1 (5 bases). This specimen consisted of peripheral blood, obtained 28 days after the second AZD1222 dose. The CDR3 nucleotides read TGCAGGCCTACGCAGGGTTATATGGGCTACACCTTC. This codes for CRPTQGYMGYTF.